The T cell receptor beta chain described here comes from a study of T cells in tuberculosis. Study information: This South African cohort compared adolescents with or without latent tuberculosis against adults with active tuberculosis.

Details on this clone: What it binds is unknown.

This CDR3 is 15 amino acids long. Germline loops: CDR1 MGHRA, CDR2 YSYEKL. Trimming cost V 4 bases and J 5 bases; bases outside gene matches: 6. Assay: immunoSEQ multiplex PCR; the TCRdb copy retains only in-frame clones and omits some. Altogether 30,000 or so clones are present, 90% being singletons, with the ten largest covering approximately 6.6%. General study points: Active tuberculosis patients had shorter CDR3-alpha; the beta difference was nonsignificant.

Each clinical donor contributed on average roughly 92,000 T cells from unsorted cryopreserved PBMC. The V gene is TRBV4-1, the J gene TRBJ2-5, with TRBD2 identical over 11 bases. Sequenced: PBMCs. This sequence was found in a donor between 10 and 35 years old with latent tuberculosis or without tuberculosis infection. The CDR3 region has the DNA TGCGCCAGCAGCCTGCTAGCGGGGGGTTGGGAGACCCAGTACTTC. Amino acids: CASSLLAGGWETQYF.